The sequence of this T cell receptor beta chain was determined in a study of post-analysis software for immune sequencing data. Whole-study context: Clinical courses comprised relapsing-remitting, secondary progressive and progressive-relapsing multiple sclerosis.

General study points: Patients used about 5 TRBV segments, including TRBV5-6, TRBV5-1 and TRBV20-1, more often than controls.

The library was made from cDNA and included unique molecular identifiers. TCRdb reprocessed the PCR reads with MiXCR, giving one entry per CDR3 protein. The sample holds 820,000 or so distinct CDR3 sequences, approximately 57% seen once. The V segment lost 0 bases and the J segment 3 bases; nucleotides outside the gene matches: 0. Looked up from germline, CDR1 is MGHRA and CDR2 is YSYEKL. The CDR3 contains 14 residues. Points on this clonotype: Its target is unknown.

The sequencing sample was made of blood. The sequence derives from a girl between 10 and 17 years old with multiple sclerosis. The rearrangement joins TRBV4-1 to TRBJ2-7, with 9 positions matching TRBD1. The CDR3: CASSQETGGYEQYF. CDR3 coding DNA: TGCGCCAGCAGCCAAGAGACAGGGGGCTACGAGCAGTACTTC.